The T cell receptor beta chain under discussion was sequenced for a study of graft-versus-host responses after intestinal transplantation. Assay used: immunoSEQ multiplex PCR; TCRdb lists only in-frame clones, some missing. The table has around 9,900 clones, nearly 95% seen once. Germline V lookup: CDR1 MDHEN, CDR2 SYDVKM. This CDR3 comprises 12 residues. V shed 11 bases and J 4 bases; nucleotides not matched to a gene: 3. V and J are TRBV28 and TRBJ1-5; the match to TRBD1 covers 9 bases. This specimen consisted of bone marrow, obtained around 75 weeks after intestinal transplantation. This TCR was sampled from a human patient who received an intestinal transplant, so some T cells may come from the graft donor. CDR3 sequence reads: CAAGTGNQPQHF. Written as DNA, the CDR3 is TGTGCCGCCGGGACAGGGAATCAGCCCCAGCATTTT.